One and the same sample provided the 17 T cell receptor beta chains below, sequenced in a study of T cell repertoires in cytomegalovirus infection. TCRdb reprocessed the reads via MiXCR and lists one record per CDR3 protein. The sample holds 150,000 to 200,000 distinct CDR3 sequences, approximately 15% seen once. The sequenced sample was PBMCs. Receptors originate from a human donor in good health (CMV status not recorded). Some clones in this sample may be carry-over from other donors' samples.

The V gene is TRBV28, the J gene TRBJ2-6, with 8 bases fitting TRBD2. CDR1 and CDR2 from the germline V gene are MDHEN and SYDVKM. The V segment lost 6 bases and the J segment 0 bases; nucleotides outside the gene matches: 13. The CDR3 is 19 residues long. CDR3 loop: CASSPLAGILRSGANVLTF. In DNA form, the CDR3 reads TGTGCCAGCAGCCCCTTAGCGGGAATCTTACGCTCTGGGGCCAACGTCCTGACTTTC.

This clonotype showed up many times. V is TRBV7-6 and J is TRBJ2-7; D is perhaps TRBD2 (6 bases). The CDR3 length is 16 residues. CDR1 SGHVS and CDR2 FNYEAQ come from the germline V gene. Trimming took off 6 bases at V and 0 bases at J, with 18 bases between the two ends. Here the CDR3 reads CASSRNERVPSYEQYF. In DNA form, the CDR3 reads TGTGCCAGCAGTCGAAATGAGCGGGTCCCCTCCTACGAGCAGTACTTC.

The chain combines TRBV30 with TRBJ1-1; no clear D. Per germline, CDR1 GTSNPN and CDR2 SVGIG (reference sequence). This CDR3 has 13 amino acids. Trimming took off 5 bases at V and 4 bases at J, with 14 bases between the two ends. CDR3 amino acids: CAWDGPEGTEAFF. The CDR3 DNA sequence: TGTGCCTGGGATGGGCCGGAGGGCACTGAAGCTTTCTTT.

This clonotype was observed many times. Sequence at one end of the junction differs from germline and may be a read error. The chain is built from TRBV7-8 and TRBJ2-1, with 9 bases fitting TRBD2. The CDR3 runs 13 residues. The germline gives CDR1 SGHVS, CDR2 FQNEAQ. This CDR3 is CASSLGLAAFWVF. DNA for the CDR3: TGTGCCAGCAGCTTAGGACTAGCGGCCTTTTGGGTCTTC.

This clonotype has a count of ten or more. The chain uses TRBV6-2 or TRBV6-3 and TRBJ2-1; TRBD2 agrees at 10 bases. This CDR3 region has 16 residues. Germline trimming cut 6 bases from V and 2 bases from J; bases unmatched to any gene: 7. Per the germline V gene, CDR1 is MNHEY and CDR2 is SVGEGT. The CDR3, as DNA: TGTGCCAGCAGACTCAAAGCGGGGGGGACCTACAATGAGCAGTTCTTC. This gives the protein CASRLKAGGTYNEQFF.

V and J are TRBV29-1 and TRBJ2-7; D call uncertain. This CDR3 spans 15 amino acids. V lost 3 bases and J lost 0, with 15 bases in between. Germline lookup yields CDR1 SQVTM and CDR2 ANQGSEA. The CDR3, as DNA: TGCAGCGTTGAGTTCAGAAGTGCGAGCTCCTACGAGCAGTACTTC. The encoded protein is CSVEFRSASSYEQYF.

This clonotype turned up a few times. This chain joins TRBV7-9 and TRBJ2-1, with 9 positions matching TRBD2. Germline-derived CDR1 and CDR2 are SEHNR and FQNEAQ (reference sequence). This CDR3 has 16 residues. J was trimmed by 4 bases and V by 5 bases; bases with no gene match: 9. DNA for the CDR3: TGTGCCAGCAGCGCGAGACGCGGGAGGGTTTACAATGAGCAGTTCTTC. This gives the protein CASSARRGRVYNEQFF. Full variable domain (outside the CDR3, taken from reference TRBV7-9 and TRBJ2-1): DTGVSQNPRHKITKRGQNVTFRCDPISEHNRLYWYRQTLGQGPEFLTYFQNEAQLEKSRLLSDRFSAERPKGSFSTLEIQRTEQGDSAMYLCASSARRGRVYNEQFFGPGTRLTVL.

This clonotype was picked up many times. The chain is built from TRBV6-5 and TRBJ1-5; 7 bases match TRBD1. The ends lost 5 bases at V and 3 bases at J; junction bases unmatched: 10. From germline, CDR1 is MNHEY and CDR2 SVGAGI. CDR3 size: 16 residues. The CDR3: CASSRGGGPVNQPQHF. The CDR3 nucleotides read TGTGCCAGCAGTCGGGGAGGGGGCCCGGTCAATCAGCCCCAGCATTTT.

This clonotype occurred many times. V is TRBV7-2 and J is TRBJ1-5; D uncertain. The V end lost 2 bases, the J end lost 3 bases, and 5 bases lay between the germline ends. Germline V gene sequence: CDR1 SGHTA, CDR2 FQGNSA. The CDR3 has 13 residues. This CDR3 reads CASSLRANQPQHF. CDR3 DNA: TGTGCCAGCAGCTTAAGGGCCAATCAGCCCCAGCATTTT.

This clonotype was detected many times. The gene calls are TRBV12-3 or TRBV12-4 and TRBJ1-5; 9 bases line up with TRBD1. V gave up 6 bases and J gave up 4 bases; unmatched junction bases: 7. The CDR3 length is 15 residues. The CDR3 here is CASSLFGTGNQPQHF. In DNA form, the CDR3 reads TGTGCCAGCAGCTTGTTCGGGACAGGGAATCAGCCCCAGCATTTT.

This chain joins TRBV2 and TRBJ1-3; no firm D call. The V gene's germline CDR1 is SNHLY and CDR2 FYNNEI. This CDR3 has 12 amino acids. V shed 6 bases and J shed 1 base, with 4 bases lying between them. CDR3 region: CASSTSGNTIYF. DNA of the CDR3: TGTGCCAGCAGCACTTCTGGAAACACCATATATTTT.

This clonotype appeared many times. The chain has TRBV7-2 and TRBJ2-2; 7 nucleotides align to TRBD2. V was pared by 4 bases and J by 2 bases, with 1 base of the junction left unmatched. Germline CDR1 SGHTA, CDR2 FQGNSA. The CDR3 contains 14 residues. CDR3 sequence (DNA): TGTGCCAGCAGCTCTAGCGGCAACACCGGGGAGCTGTTTTTT. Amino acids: CASSSSGNTGELFF.

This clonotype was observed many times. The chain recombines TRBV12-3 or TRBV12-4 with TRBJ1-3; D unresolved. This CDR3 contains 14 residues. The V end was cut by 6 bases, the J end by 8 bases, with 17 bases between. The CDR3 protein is CASRTRGGEDTIYF. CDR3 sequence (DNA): TGTGCCAGCAGGACCCGTGGTGGTGAAGACACCATATATTTT.

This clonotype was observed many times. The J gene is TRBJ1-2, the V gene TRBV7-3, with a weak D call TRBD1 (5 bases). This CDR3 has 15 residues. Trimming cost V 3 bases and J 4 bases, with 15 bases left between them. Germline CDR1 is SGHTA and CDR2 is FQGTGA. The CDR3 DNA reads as TGTGCCAGCAGCTTGGTCCGGGGGAGGGTCTATGGCTACACCTTC. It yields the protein CASSLVRGRVYGYTF.

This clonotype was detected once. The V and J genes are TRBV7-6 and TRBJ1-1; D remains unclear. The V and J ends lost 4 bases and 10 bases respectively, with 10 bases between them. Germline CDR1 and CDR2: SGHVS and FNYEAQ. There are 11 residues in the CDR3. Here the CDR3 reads CASSSALGAFF. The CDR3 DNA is TGTGCCAGCAGCTCCGCCTTAGGAGCTTTCTTT.

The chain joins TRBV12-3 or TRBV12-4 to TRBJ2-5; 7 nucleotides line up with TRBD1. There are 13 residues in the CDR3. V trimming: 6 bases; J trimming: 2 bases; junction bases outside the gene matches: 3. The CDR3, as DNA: TGTGCCAGCAGCATGACAGGGCAAGAGACCCAGTACTTC. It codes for CASSMTGQETQYF.

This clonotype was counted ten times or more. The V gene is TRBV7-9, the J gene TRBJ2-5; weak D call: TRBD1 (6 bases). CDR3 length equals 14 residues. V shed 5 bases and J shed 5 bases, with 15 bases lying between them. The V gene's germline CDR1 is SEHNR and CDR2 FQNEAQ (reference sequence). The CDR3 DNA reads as TGTGCCAGCAGCCCCCGGACAGAGCCGGAGACCCAGTACTTC. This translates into CASSPRTEPETQYF.